This T cell receptor (beta chain) was profiled in a study of shared clonotypes between healthy human individuals (dated by TCRdb to between 2020 and 2021). As for the study more broadly: Two women and three men aged 18 to 49 years were included in the cohort. To estimate repertoire size and how much clonotypes are shared between individuals, the study performed deep sequencing of blood TCR repertoires from a few healthy adults. Leukapheresis yielded between about 0.94 and 9 billion PBMCs per donor. Libraries were prepared and TCR repertoires were sequenced by different laboratories using diverse techniques, in order to increase sequencing depth and limit assay-specific biases. Per donor, three plates each were used for CD4 naive and CD4 memory, two for CD8 naive, and one for CD8 memory. Overall study outcomes, separate from this receptor: Only blood was sampled, and tissue TCR repertoires likely differ from those in blood. Rarefaction of sorted-subset datasets indicated incomplete sequencing despite the large sequencing depth. Because the study included a small number of donors, the genetic and exposure-history diversity represented was limited. Compared with non-shared clonotypes, clonotypes shared by all four sorted-subset donors had higher generation probabilities. Estimated clonotype richness was generally larger for naive than for memory subsets. Pairwise subsampling led to the expectation that sequencing depth would affect the degree of clonotype sharing among donors. About 5% of naive CD4, 3% to 4% of naive CD8, 2.3% of memory CD4, and about 0.4% of memory CD8 clonotypes were shared across several donors.

Including cysteine and phenylalanine, the CDR3 has 14 amino acids. Just CDR3 DNA is preserved here, 42 bases in frame from base 1. From a lookup of the germline V gene (reference sequence), CDR1 and CDR2 are MNHEY and SMNVEV. The V end loses 0 bases and the J end loses 5 bases, and a stretch of 10 bases separates them. CD8 naive samples were CD45RO-negative cells positively selected for CCR7, giving a CD45RA+CCR7+ population that excluded TemRA cells. Donors were healthy HIV-negative adults with no recently reported acute infections or vaccinations. Every donor was a Caucasian adult residing in Nashville, Tennessee, USA. Blood was obtained by leukapheresis, after which PBMCs were separated by Ficoll-Histopaque density gradient centrifugation and cryopreserved in liquid nitrogen vapor phase. Analytical flow cytometry was used to check the purity and quantity of every magnetically sorted T cell population. Each sorted fraction had its genomic DNA isolated and then quantified by UV absorbance on a Nanodrop 2000c.

Using the deep immunoSEQ assay, TCR CDR3 regions were amplified from genomic DNA by multiplex PCR. For each cell subset, the extracted genomic DNA was distributed evenly across all wells of several immunoSEQ 96-well plates, and each plate served as one replicate. Each replicate PCR for sorted subsets received 150 to 250 ng genomic DNA, equal to roughly 30,000 T cell genomes. The purified libraries were quantified using a Qubit 3.0 fluorometer, sized with a Bioanalyzer 2100, and then quantified again using the KAPA Library Quantification kit. A separate single-read 150-cycle Illumina NextSeq 550 flow cell was used to sequence each immunoSEQ 96-well plate. Per the authors' processing: Because only junctional sequences without quality scores were contained in the immunoSEQ output, filtering matching that applied to full-length reads could not be performed. To assign V/J genes and CDR3, sequences were annotated using PyIR, a Python wrapper for IgBLAST v1.9, with IMGT germline references. Reads with weak V/J assignments (E-value above 1e-6), missing CDR3, stop codons, out-of-frame junctions, or ambiguous translated residues were removed. V3J clonotypes were defined by identical inferred V gene, J gene, and CDR3 amino acid sequence. Percentage overlap between repertoires was computed as shared unique clonotypes divided by the size of the smaller repertoire. Repertoire richness was assessed with RTK rarefaction, the Chao1 estimator, and Recon v2.1 estimates of unobserved clonotypes. OLGA was used to compute generation probabilities for all TCRbeta clonotypes that the gDNA method yielded from four donors. Entries here come from immuneACCESS through TCRdb and include only in-frame sequences with V and J called. Some clones fail to appear in such tables; in the studies checked, an unresolved V gene covers under half of the shortfall, and the cause of the remainder is unknown. The DNA was the basis for D and trimming; V, J and clone size are from that table. The sample table shows over 2 million clones, and about 95% are seen once. 0.9% to 1.3% of the sample is in the top ten clones.

Concerning this clone: The antigen it recognizes is unknown. Base quality data are lacking; no much larger clone is found one base away.

The clonotype comes from a young man in good health. The rearrangement combines TRBV27 with TRBJ1-2; no D gene can be assigned with confidence. Sequencing input: naive CD8+ T cells sorted from blood. The cell subset or site label here, explained by the study, means: CD45RA+CCR7+. The CDR3 is CASSLSVADYGYTF. Read as DNA, the sequence is TGTGCCAGCAGTTTATCGGTGGCAGATTATGGCTACACCTTC.